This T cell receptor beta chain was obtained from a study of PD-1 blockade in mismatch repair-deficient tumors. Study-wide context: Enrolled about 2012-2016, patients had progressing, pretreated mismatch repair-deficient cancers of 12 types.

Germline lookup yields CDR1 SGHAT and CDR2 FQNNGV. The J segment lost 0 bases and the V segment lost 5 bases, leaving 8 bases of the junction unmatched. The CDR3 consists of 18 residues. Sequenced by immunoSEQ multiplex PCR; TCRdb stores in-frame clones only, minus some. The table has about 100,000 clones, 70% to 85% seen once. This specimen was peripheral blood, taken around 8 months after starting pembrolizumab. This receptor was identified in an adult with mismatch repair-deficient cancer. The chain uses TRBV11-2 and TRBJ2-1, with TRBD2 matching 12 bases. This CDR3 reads CASSRGLAGTVSYNEQFF. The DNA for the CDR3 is TGTGCCAGCAGCCGCGGACTAGCGGGAACCGTCTCCTACAATGAGCAGTTCTTC. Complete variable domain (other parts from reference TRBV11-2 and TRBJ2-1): EAGVAQSPRYKIIEKRQSVAFWCNPISGHATLYWYQQILGQGPKLLIQFQNNGVVDDSQLPKDRFSAERLKGVDSTLKIQPAKLEDSAVYLCASSRGLAGTVSYNEQFFGPGTRLTVL.